This note documents a single T cell receptor (beta chain) sequence. Its antigen is still unknown. Base qualities were left out, and no much larger clone turns up one base away. TCR beta CDR3 regions were sequenced from DNA using the immunoSEQ Assay. Regarding the original processing steps: To compute T cell density, TCR beta template counts were normalized to usable DNA, which was estimated by amplifying housekeeping genes. Using the preseqR package, richness was estimated by extrapolating to 120,000 templates for tissue samples and 400,000 templates for PBMC samples. Clonality was taken to be one minus Pielou's evenness. To identify tissue-enriched TCRs, differential abundance testing was run on productive amino-acid clonotypes with a minimum total count of 5 and an alpha of 0.1. The Jaccard Index and the Morisita Overlap Index were used to quantify repertoire overlap between compartments. GLIPH grouped TCR beta CDR3s together with public tetramer-defined viral CDR3s, and a viral motif had to include at least three viral sequences and also show V-gene enrichment. TCRdb re-hosts the immuneACCESS table, in-frame sequences only. Its copies lack some clones; in the studies checked, an unresolved V gene accounts for under half of them, and the cause for the rest is not known. V and J calls plus clone size are reproduced from that table; the DNA served to infer D and trimming. This sample lists 48,000 or so clones; about nine tenths were detected once. Of the sample, 15% to 20% falls within the top ten clones.

These data come from a study of T cells in localized non-small cell lung cancer (dated by TCRdb to 2020 to 2021). Background for the entire study: The study analyzed T cell repertoires of hundreds of early-stage NSCLC patients, comparing tumors and uninvolved tumor-adjacent lungs. The mean age of the NSCLC patients was about 67 years, with approximately 130 men and 95 to 110 women. The cohort consisted of 200 to 300 treatment-naive NSCLC patients whose localized lung tumors had been resected.

Points the paper makes about the study in general: Of the top 100 tumor clones, a median of about 53 were detected in paired uninvolved adjacent lung; under 35 were also among that lung's top 100. Because multi-region tumor sequencing was not performed, intratumor heterogeneity could not be ruled out. Uninvolved tumor-adjacent lung showed the highest T cell clonality, higher than tumor, which suggests more focused antigenic responses in the adjacent lung. Higher blood T cell density associated with longer overall survival, while higher adjacent-lung clonality associated with shorter survival. Because the study design was exploratory, TCR variables were selected using unadjusted p-values without false-discovery rate correction.

At diagnosis, tumor, uninvolved tumor-adjacent lung and peripheral blood were collected and then preserved as a mix of FFPE and fresh-frozen material. For TCR repertoire profiling, blood samples were analyzed in the form of peripheral blood mononuclear cells. Specimen: peripheral blood, collected before any cancer treatment. The receptor was derived from a male donor older than 55 with stage III squamous cell lung carcinoma.

The nucleotides are TGTGCCAGCAAAGGGCACTCCTATAATTCACCCCTCCACTTT. This codes for CASKGHSYNSPLHF. The sequence joins TRBV28 to TRBJ1-6; no D gene is confidently identified. The junction carries 7 bases between V and J, which are trimmed by 7 bases and 0 bases respectively. From the cysteine up to the phenylalanine, the CDR3 has a length of 14 residues. The retained sequence is limited to the CDR3, 42 bases, with the frame set at the first base. As encoded in the germline V gene, CDR1 is MDHEN while CDR2 is SYDVKM.